This is a list of T cell receptor beta chains from one sample in a study of blood T cell repertoires in COVID-19. Clones were read by immunoSEQ multiplex PCR, and TCRdb kept only the in-frame ones, dropping some. Among 65,000 to 90,000 clones listed, roughly 83% were seen once. The specimen sequenced was peripheral blood. The receptors shown here come from a woman aged 55 to 70 with acute or convalescent COVID-19. Both conserved end residues are part of each CDR3. D genes are given only for firm matches. Where a row states a size, it is once, few, many or the class of an expanded clone; other rows omit it.

v_gene	abundance	d_gene	j_gene	CDR3aa	CDR3nt
TRBV27	-	-	TRBJ1-3	CASSLSIPSSGNTIYF	TGTGCCAGCAGTTTATCTATCCCGAGCTCTGGAAACACCATATATTTT
TRBV5-1	-	-	TRBJ1-5	CASSLHLSGGQPQHF	TGCGCCAGCAGTCTTCACCTCAGTGGAGGTCAGCCCCAGCATTTT
TRBV10-1	-	TRBD1	TRBJ1-2	CASSETGGYGYTF	TGCGCCAGCAGTGAGACAGGGGGCTATGGCTACACCTTC
TRBV19	-	TRBD1	TRBJ2-7	CASSIFFGQGVYEQYF	TGTGCCAGTAGTATATTCTTTGGACAGGGAGTTTACGAGCAGTACTTC
TRBV6-5	-	-	TRBJ1-6	CASSYSPGNSPLHF	TGTGCCAGCAGTTACTCCCCGGGGAATTCACCCCTCCACTTT
TRBV11-2	-	-	TRBJ1-4	CASRKSRAGVTNEKLFF	TGTGCCAGCAGGAAGAGTAGGGCGGGGGTGACTAATGAAAAACTGTTTTTT
TRBV6-5	-	TRBD1	TRBJ1-2	CASSLQDRGYGYTF	TGTGCCAGCAGTCTGCAGGACAGGGGGTATGGCTACACCTTC
TRBV19	few	-	TRBJ1-1	CASTLGGGYNTEAFF	TGTGCCAGTACCCTAGGGGGAGGGTATAATACTGAAGCTTTCTTT
TRBV12-3/TRBV12-4	once	TRBD2	TRBJ2-7	CASSPQTSGGLYF	TGTGCCAGCAGTCCCCAGACTAGCGGGGGGCTGTACTTC
TRBV3-1/TRBV3-2	-	-	TRBJ1-1	CASSQTGLNTEAFF	TGTGCCAGCAGCCAAACAGGGCTGAACACTGAAGCTTTCTTT
TRBV5-4	few	-	TRBJ1-2	CASSFWAGNGYTF	TGTGCCAGCAGCTTTTGGGCAGGGAATGGCTACACCTTC
TRBV27	-	TRBD1	TRBJ2-7	CASRRIDRDEQYF	TGTGCCAGCAGGCGGATAGACAGGGACGAGCAGTACTTC
TRBV20-1	-	TRBD1	TRBJ2-6	CSASRPGQGVYSGANVLTF	TGCAGTGCTAGTCGACCGGGACAGGGCGTTTACTCTGGGGCCAACGTCCTGACTTTC
TRBV2	few	-	TRBJ2-7	CASLRTGTTYEQYF	TGTGCCAGCCTCAGAACAGGGACGACCTACGAGCAGTACTTC
TRBV5-1	-	TRBD1	TRBJ2-3	CASSYTGQGETDTQYF	TGCGCCAGCAGCTATACAGGACAGGGGGAGACAGATACGCAGTATTTT
TRBV6-2/TRBV6-3	-	-	TRBJ1-5	CASSRESNQPQHF	TGTGCCAGCAGCAGGGAGAGCAATCAGCCCCAGCATTTT
TRBV5-1	once	TRBD1	TRBJ1-1	CASSSDRGRVAFF	TGCGCCAGCAGCTCTGACAGGGGGCGGGTAGCTTTCTTT
TRBV6-2/TRBV6-3	-	-	TRBJ2-2	CASSYLTGELFF	TGTGCCAGCAGTTACCTCACCGGGGAGCTGTTTTTT
TRBV9	-	TRBD1	TRBJ2-4	CASSVGYGQGIIQYF	TGTGCCAGCAGCGTAGGTTACGGACAGGGGATCATTCAGTACTTC
TRBV19	-	TRBD1	TRBJ1-6	CASSLGQGAPRDNSPLHF	TGTGCCAGTAGTCTCGGACAGGGGGCGCCCAGGGATAATTCACCCCTCCACTTT
TRBV5-1	-	-	TRBJ1-1	CASSVGPAGTEAFF	TGCGCCAGCAGCGTTGGGCCAGCGGGCACTGAAGCTTTCTTT
TRBV7-9	-	-	TRBJ1-2	CASSFQGVGYGYTF	TGTGCCAGCAGCTTCCAGGGTGTTGGCTATGGCTACACCTTC
TRBV24-1	-	TRBD2	TRBJ2-2	CATSPPSGGVGELFF	TGTGCCACCAGTCCCCCCAGCGGGGGTGTCGGGGAGCTGTTTTTT
TRBV24-1	-	-	TRBJ1-2	CATSDRPVGALRYGYTF	TGTGCCACCAGTGACCGTCCCGTAGGGGCCCTCAGGTATGGCTACACCTTC
TRBV6-1	-	TRBD2	TRBJ2-1	CASSGLAGGPYNEQFF	TGTGCCAGCAGTGGGTTAGCGGGGGGGCCCTACAATGAGCAGTTCTTC
TRBV5-1	-	-	TRBJ2-2	CASRPDSANTGELFF	TGCGCCAGCAGACCTGACAGCGCGAACACCGGGGAGCTGTTTTTT
TRBV4-2	few	TRBD1	TRBJ1-1	CASSQDPGQGSTEAFF	TGTGCCAGCAGCCAAGATCCTGGACAGGGGTCCACTGAAGCTTTCTTT